This is a list of T cell receptor beta chains from one sample in a study of blood T cells in healthy people across ages. TCRdb used MiXCR to reprocess the 5' RACE reads, holding one entry per CDR3 protein. The sample has around 940,000 distinct CDR3 sequences, approximately 50% seen once. The material sequenced was blood. Receptors originate from a woman in her sixties or seventies in good health. CDR3s include the opening cysteine and the closing phenylalanine or tryptophan. The D gene is left open where the match is weak. A row's size may be missing; if present it is once, few, many or a size class.

clone size: -; V gene: TRBV7-9; D gene: -; J gene: TRBJ2-7; CDR3 DNA: TGTGCCAGCAGGTCATCCGGGACGTACGCCTCCTACGAGCAGTACTTC; CDR3 protein: CASRSSGTYASYEQYF
clone size: many; V gene: TRBV20-1; D gene: -; J gene: TRBJ2-1; CDR3 DNA: TGCAGTGCGGGAGCCAACAATGAGCAGTTCTTC; CDR3 protein: CSAGANNEQFF
clone size: few; V gene: TRBV18; D gene: TRBD2; J gene: TRBJ2-1; CDR3 DNA: TGTGCCAGCTCACCTCCGGGAGGTAGCGGGAGTGTTGAGCAGTTCTTC; CDR3 protein: CASSPPGGSGSVEQFF
clone size: few; V gene: TRBV28; D gene: TRBD2; J gene: TRBJ2-7; CDR3 DNA: TGTGCCAGCGGTGGGCGGGAGATTTTCGAGCAGTACTTC; CDR3 protein: CASGGREIFEQYF
clone size: -; V gene: TRBV27; D gene: TRBD2; J gene: TRBJ2-2; CDR3 DNA: TGTGCCAGCAGTACCGGACTAGCGGGAGCCCAAAGAGCCGGGGAGCTGTTTTTT; CDR3 protein: CASSTGLAGAQRAGELFF
clone size: -; V gene: TRBV27; D gene: -; J gene: TRBJ2-6; CDR3 DNA: TGTGCCAGCAGTCGCGGTATGATTACTGGGGCCAACGTCCTGACTTTC; CDR3 protein: CASSRGMITGANVLTF
clone size: -; V gene: TRBV6-2/TRBV6-3; D gene: -; J gene: TRBJ2-6; CDR3 DNA: TGTGCCAGTACTGGGACACGTGTTTCTGGGGCCAACGTCCTGACTTTC; CDR3 protein: CASTGTRVSGANVLTF
clone size: -; V gene: TRBV28; D gene: TRBD2; J gene: TRBJ2-5; CDR3 DNA: TGTGCCAGCAGTTTTGAACTAGCGGGACTCCAAGAGACCCAGTACTTC; CDR3 protein: CASSFELAGLQETQYF
clone size: -; V gene: TRBV20-1; D gene: -; J gene: TRBJ2-4; CDR3 DNA: TGCAGTGCTCTTCCTACCTACAGGGACATTCAGTACTTC; CDR3 protein: CSALPTYRDIQYF
clone size: -; V gene: TRBV29-1; D gene: -; J gene: TRBJ2-5; CDR3 DNA: TGCAGCGTCCGAGGGACAAACGCGGGGACCCAGTACTTC; CDR3 protein: CSVRGTNAGTQYF
clone size: many; V gene: TRBV3-1; D gene: -; J gene: TRBJ2-4; CDR3 DNA: TGTGCCAGCAGCCAAGAGCCTAGTCCCATAGCCAAAAACATTCAGTACTTC; CDR3 protein: CASSQEPSPIAKNIQYF
clone size: -; V gene: TRBV29-1; D gene: TRBD2; J gene: TRBJ2-1; CDR3 DNA: TGCAGCGTTGCCGGAGCGGGAGGGCCTGGCAATGAGCAGTTCTTC; CDR3 protein: CSVAGAGGPGNEQFF
clone size: -; V gene: TRBV3-1; D gene: -; J gene: TRBJ2-7; CDR3 DNA: TGTGCCAGCAGACAAGCAACTAGCTACGAGCAGTACTTC; CDR3 protein: CASRQATSYEQYF
clone size: -; V gene: TRBV6-2/TRBV6-3; D gene: TRBD2; J gene: TRBJ2-3; CDR3 DNA: TGTGCCAGCAGTAAACCCGGACTAGCGGGAGCACCGGGAGGTACGCAGTATTTT; CDR3 protein: CASSKPGLAGAPGGTQYF
clone size: -; V gene: TRBV10-2; D gene: -; J gene: TRBJ2-7; CDR3 DNA: TGCGCCAGCAGAAATTTTCGACAGGTCCATACCAGCTCCTACGAGCAGTACTTC; CDR3 protein: CASRNFRQVHTSSYEQYF
clone size: -; V gene: TRBV12-5; D gene: TRBD2; J gene: TRBJ2-5; CDR3 DNA: TGTGCTGGTGCGGCTAGCGGGAGACAGACCCAGTACTTC; CDR3 protein: CAGAASGRQTQYF
clone size: -; V gene: TRBV15; D gene: TRBD1; J gene: TRBJ1-1; CDR3 DNA: TGTGCCACCAGCGCCCGACAGGGGAACACTGAAGCTTTCTTT; CDR3 protein: CATSARQGNTEAFF
clone size: -; V gene: TRBV2; D gene: -; J gene: TRBJ2-6; CDR3 DNA: TGTGCCAGCGGCAAGGACCTATTCTCTGGGGCCAACGTCCTGACTTTC; CDR3 protein: CASGKDLFSGANVLTF
clone size: -; V gene: TRBV20-1; D gene: -; J gene: TRBJ2-1; CDR3 DNA: TGCAGTGCTAGAGTCGGGGGGCTATTGGACAATGAGCAGTTCTTC; CDR3 protein: CSARVGGLLDNEQFF
clone size: few; V gene: TRBV7-3; D gene: -; J gene: TRBJ2-5; CDR3 DNA: TGTGCCAGCAGCTTACAGGGAGGGACAGAAGAGACCCAGTACTTC; CDR3 protein: CASSLQGGTEETQYF
clone size: -; V gene: TRBV9; D gene: -; J gene: TRBJ2-3; CDR3 DNA: TGTGCCAGCAGCCCCGCTCCCGGGCGACTGGAAGATACGCAGTATTTT; CDR3 protein: CASSPAPGRLEDTQYF
clone size: -; V gene: TRBV29-1; D gene: -; J gene: TRBJ2-4; CDR3 DNA: TGCAGCGTCTCCCAGGGACTTCCCAATGAGCAGTACTTC; CDR3 protein: CSVSQGLPNEQYF
clone size: -; V gene: TRBV5-1; D gene: -; J gene: TRBJ2-1; CDR3 DNA: TGCGCCAGCAGCCCCCGAGCCAGCCTTGGCGGCAATGAGCAGTTCTTC; CDR3 protein: CASSPRASLGGNEQFF
clone size: -; V gene: TRBV5-1; D gene: TRBD2; J gene: TRBJ2-4; CDR3 DNA: TGCGCCAGCAGCACGGGACTAGCGGAGTGGGTAGCCAAAAACATTCAGTACTTC; CDR3 protein: CASSTGLAEWVAKNIQYF
clone size: many; V gene: TRBV28; D gene: TRBD1; J gene: TRBJ1-5; CDR3 DNA: TGTGCCAGCAGTCCCGGGACAGGGGTTGGCAATCAGCCCCAGCATTTT; CDR3 protein: CASSPGTGVGNQPQHF
clone size: many; V gene: TRBV29-1; D gene: -; J gene: TRBJ2-5; CDR3 DNA: TGCAGCGTGAGATACCTGGGGGAGACCCAGTACTTC; CDR3 protein: CSVRYLGETQYF
clone size: many; V gene: TRBV12-3/TRBV12-4; D gene: -; J gene: TRBJ2-5; CDR3 DNA: TGTGCCAGCAGCAGCTCTGGGGAGCAGTACTTC; CDR3 protein: CASSSSGEQYF
clone size: -; V gene: TRBV6-5; D gene: TRBD2; J gene: TRBJ2-6; CDR3 DNA: TGTGCCAGCAGTTATGCTAGCGGGAGGTCTGGGGCCAACGTCCTGACTTTC; CDR3 protein: CASSYASGRSGANVLTF
clone size: -; V gene: TRBV20-1; D gene: -; J gene: TRBJ2-1; CDR3 DNA: TGCAGTGCTAGAGGCTACATTCTCGTCAATGAGCAGTTCTTC; CDR3 protein: CSARGYILVNEQFF
clone size: few; V gene: TRBV28; D gene: -; J gene: TRBJ1-2; CDR3 DNA: TGTGCCAGCAGTTTACCGCGAATCGGGCGGTATGGCTACACCTTC; CDR3 protein: CASSLPRIGRYGYTF
clone size: -; V gene: TRBV29-1; D gene: TRBD1; J gene: TRBJ2-1; CDR3 DNA: TGCAGCGTTGAGGGACAGGGGAGGAATGAGCAGTTCTTC; CDR3 protein: CSVEGQGRNEQFF
clone size: -; V gene: TRBV30; D gene: TRBD1; J gene: TRBJ2-7; CDR3 DNA: TGTGCCTGGAGTGACAGGGGCCTCCACGAGCAGTACTTC; CDR3 protein: CAWSDRGLHEQYF
clone size: once; V gene: TRBV14; D gene: -; J gene: TRBJ2-5; CDR3 DNA: TGTGCCAGCAGCCAAGCCGGGACCCTCTGGGGAGAGACCCAGTACTTC; CDR3 protein: CASSQAGTLWGETQYF
clone size: many; V gene: TRBV20-1; D gene: TRBD2; J gene: TRBJ2-6; CDR3 DNA: TGCAGTGCTAGAGTGGGACTAGCGGGAGTAGCGTATCGTGGGGCCAACGTCCTGACTTTC; CDR3 protein: CSARVGLAGVAYRGANVLTF
clone size: -; V gene: TRBV15; D gene: TRBD2; J gene: TRBJ2-7; CDR3 DNA: TGTGCCACCAGCAGAGGATTCGCGGGAGTGCCCTACGAGCAGTACTTC; CDR3 protein: CATSRGFAGVPYEQYF
clone size: -; V gene: TRBV4-1; D gene: TRBD2; J gene: TRBJ2-7; CDR3 DNA: TGCGCCAGCAGCCAATGGAGTAGCGGGGGAGCCGAGCAGTACTTC; CDR3 protein: CASSQWSSGGAEQYF
clone size: few; V gene: TRBV5-1; D gene: -; J gene: TRBJ2-4; CDR3 DNA: TGCGCCAGCAGCCCCTTAGGAAACATTCAGTACTTC; CDR3 protein: CASSPLGNIQYF
clone size: -; V gene: TRBV7-9; D gene: -; J gene: TRBJ2-1; CDR3 DNA: TGTGCCAGCAGCTCCCAGGGGATGCATCAGTTCTTC; CDR3 protein: CASSSQGMHQFF
clone size: -; V gene: TRBV7-9; D gene: TRBD2; J gene: TRBJ2-7; CDR3 DNA: TGTGCCAGCAGCGCGGATCTGACTAGCGGGAGAACCTACGAGCAGTACTTC; CDR3 protein: CASSADLTSGRTYEQYF
clone size: -; V gene: TRBV10-2; D gene: -; J gene: TRBJ2-5; CDR3 DNA: TGCGCCAGCAGAAAAGGACGGCAGACTAGCCAAGAGACCCAGTACTTC; CDR3 protein: CASRKGRQTSQETQYF
clone size: -; V gene: TRBV3-1; D gene: -; J gene: TRBJ2-1; CDR3 DNA: TGTGCCAGCAGCGTCGGGCCAAAAAATTACAATGAGCAGTTCTTC; CDR3 protein: CASSVGPKNYNEQFF
clone size: -; V gene: TRBV7-3; D gene: -; J gene: TRBJ2-1; CDR3 DNA: TGTGCCAGCAGCTACTTGGCGGGGACGGGGCACAATGAGCAGTTCTTC; CDR3 protein: CASSYLAGTGHNEQFF
clone size: -; V gene: TRBV28; D gene: -; J gene: TRBJ2-7; CDR3 DNA: TGTGCCAGCAGACAGCGGGCCATCTACGAGCAGTACTTC; CDR3 protein: CASRQRAIYEQYF
clone size: -; V gene: TRBV12-3/TRBV12-4; D gene: -; J gene: TRBJ2-5; CDR3 DNA: TGTGCCTGCAGTTTAAGGCTCGAGACCCAGTACTTC; CDR3 protein: CACSLRLETQYF
clone size: -; V gene: TRBV20-1; D gene: -; J gene: TRBJ2-1; CDR3 DNA: TGCAGTGCTAGAGATTGGGGGAATGAGCAGTTCTTC; CDR3 protein: CSARDWGNEQFF
clone size: many; V gene: TRBV9; D gene: TRBD1; J gene: TRBJ2-7; CDR3 DNA: TGTGCCAGCAGCGCCGGGACAGGGGACTACGAGCAGTACTTC; CDR3 protein: CASSAGTGDYEQYF